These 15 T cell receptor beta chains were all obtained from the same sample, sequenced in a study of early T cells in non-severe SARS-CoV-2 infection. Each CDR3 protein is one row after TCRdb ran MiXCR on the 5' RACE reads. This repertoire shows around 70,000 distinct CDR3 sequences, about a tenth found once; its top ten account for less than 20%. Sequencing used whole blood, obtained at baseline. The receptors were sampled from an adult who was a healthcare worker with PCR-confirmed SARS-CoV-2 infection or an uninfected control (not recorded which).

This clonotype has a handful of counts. CDR3 sequence (DNA): TGTGCCAGCAGCTACCGGGACAGGGTTTCCAACGAGCAGTACTTC. This codes for CASSYRDRVSNEQYF. The chain links TRBV5-4 to TRBJ2-7, with 9 bases matching TRBD1. In germline, CDR1 is SGHNT, CDR2 YYREEE (reference sequence). CDR3 length: 15 residues. Losses at the gene ends were 3 bases for V and 5 bases for J; bases not matched to a gene: 9.

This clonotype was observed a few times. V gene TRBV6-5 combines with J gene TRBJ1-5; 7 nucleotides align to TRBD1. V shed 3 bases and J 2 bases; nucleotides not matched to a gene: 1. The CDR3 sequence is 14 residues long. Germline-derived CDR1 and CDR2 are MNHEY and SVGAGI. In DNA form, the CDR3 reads TGTGCCAGCAGTTATGACAGGGGCAATCAGCCCCAGCATTTT. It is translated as CASSYDRGNQPQHF.

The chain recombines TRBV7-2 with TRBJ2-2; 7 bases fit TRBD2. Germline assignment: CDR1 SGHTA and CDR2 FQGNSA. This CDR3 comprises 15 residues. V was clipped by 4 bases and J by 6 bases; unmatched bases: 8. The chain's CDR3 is CASSSSRLAAGELFF. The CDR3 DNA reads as TGTGCCAGCAGCTCTTCCCGACTAGCTGCCGGGGAGCTGTTTTTT.

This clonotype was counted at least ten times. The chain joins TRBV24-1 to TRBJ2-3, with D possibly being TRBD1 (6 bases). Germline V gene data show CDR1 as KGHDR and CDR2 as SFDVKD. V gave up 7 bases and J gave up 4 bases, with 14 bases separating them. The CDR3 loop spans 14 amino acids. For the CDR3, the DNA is TGTGCCACCAGCCTTACAGGGTCCGCAGATACGCAGTATTTT. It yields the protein CATSLTGSADTQYF.

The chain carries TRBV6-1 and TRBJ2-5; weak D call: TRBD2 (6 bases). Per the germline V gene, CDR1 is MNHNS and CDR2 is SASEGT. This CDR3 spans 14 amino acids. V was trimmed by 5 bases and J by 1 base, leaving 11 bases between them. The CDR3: CASSFSGLQETQYF. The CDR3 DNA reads TGTGCCAGCAGTTTTAGCGGCCTCCAAGAGACCCAGTACTTC.

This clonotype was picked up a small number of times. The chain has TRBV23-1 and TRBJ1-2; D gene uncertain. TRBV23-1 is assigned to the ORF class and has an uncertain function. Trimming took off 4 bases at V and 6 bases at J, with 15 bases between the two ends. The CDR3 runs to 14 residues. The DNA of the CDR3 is TGCGCCAGCAGTCTCAAACGTCGGGCGAATGGCTACACCTTC. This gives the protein CASSLKRRANGYTF.

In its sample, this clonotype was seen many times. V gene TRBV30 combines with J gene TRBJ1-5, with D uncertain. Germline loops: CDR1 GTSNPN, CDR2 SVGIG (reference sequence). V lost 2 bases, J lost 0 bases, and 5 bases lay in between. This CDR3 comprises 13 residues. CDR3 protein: CAWSKSSNQPQHF. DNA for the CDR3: TGTGCCTGGAGTAAGAGTAGCAATCAGCCCCAGCATTTT.

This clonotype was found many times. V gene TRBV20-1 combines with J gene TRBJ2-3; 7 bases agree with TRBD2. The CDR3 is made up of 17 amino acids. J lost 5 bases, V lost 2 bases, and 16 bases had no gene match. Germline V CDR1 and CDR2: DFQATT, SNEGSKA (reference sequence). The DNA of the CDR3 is TGCAGTGCTAGAATACTCTCGACCGCCCGGGAGGAAGATACGCAGTATTTT. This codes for CSARILSTAREEDTQYF.

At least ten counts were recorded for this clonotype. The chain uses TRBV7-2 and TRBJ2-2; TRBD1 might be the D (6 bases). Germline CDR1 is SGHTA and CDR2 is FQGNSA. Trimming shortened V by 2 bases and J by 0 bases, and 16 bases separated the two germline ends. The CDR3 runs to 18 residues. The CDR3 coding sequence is TGTGCCAGCAGCTTAAAGGGGACCGGGACATCGAACACCGGGGAGCTGTTTTTT. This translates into CASSLKGTGTSNTGELFF.

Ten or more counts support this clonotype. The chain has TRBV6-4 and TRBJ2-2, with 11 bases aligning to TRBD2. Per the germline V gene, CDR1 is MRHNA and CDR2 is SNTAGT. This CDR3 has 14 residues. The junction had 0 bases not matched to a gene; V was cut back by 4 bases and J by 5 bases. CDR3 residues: CASSASGRTGELFF. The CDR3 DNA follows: TGTGCCAGCAGTGCTAGCGGGAGGACCGGGGAGCTGTTTTTT.

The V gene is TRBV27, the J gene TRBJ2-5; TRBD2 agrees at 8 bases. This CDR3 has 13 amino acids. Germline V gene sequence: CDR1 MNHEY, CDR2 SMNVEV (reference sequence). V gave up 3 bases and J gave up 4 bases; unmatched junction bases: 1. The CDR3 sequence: CASSFREGETQYF. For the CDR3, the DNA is TGTGCCAGCAGTTTCCGGGAGGGAGAGACCCAGTACTTC.

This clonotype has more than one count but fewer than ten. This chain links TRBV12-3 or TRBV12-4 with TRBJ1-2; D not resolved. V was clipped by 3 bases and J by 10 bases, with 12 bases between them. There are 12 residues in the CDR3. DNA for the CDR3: TGTGCCAGCAGTTTGAATGAACAGTACTACACCTTC. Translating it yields CASSLNEQYYTF.

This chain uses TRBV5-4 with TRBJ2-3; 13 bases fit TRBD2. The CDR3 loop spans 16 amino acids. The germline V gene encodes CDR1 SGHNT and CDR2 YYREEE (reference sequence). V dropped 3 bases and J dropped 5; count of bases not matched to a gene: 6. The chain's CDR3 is CASSSRTSGRGDTQYF. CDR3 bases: TGTGCCAGCAGCTCCCGGACTAGCGGGAGAGGAGATACGCAGTATTTT.

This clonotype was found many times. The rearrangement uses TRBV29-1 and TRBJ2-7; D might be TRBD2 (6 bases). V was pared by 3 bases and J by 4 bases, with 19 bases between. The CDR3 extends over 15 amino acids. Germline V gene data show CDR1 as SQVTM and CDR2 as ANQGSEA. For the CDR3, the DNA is TGCAGCGTTGATGGGGACGACGGGAGTAGGTACGAGCAGTACTTC. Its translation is CSVDGDDGSRYEQYF.

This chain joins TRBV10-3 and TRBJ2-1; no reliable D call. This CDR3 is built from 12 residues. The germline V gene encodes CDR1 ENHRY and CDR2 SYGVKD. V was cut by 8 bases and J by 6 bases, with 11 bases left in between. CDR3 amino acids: CAIAGPGNEQFF. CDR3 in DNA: TGTGCCATCGCCGGTCCGGGCAATGAGCAGTTCTTC.